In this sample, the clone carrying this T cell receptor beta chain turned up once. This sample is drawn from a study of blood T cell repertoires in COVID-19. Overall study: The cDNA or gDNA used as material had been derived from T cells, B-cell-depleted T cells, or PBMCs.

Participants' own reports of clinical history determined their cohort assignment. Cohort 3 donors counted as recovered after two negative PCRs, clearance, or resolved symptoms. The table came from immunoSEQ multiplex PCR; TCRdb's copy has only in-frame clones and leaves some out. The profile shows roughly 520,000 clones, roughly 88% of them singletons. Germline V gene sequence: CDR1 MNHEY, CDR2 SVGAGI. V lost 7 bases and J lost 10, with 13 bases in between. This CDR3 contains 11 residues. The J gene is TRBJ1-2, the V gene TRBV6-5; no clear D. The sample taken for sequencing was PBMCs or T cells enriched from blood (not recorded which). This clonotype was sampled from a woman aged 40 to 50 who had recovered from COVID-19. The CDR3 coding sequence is TGTGCCAGCACCTACGCGGGAGACTACACCTTC. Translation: CASTYAGDYTF.